A selection of T cell receptor beta chains follows, all from one sample in a study of shared clonotypes between healthy human individuals. Clones were sequenced by immunoSEQ multiplex PCR, and TCRdb holds only the in-frame ones, with some missing. The sample carries about 600,000 clones, roughly 97% recorded once. Specimen: naive CD4+ T cells sorted from blood. All receptors derive from a woman aged 30 to 39 in good health. The CDR3 runs from the conserved cysteine through the conserved F or W. Each record gives: clone size, D gene, V gene, J gene, CDR3 protein, CDR3 DNA. The D gene is left open where the match is weak. Rows give clone size only sometimes, using once, few, many, or a class for an expanded clone.

>.|.|TRBV9|TRBJ2-5
CASSGMGQETQYF
TGTGCCAGCAGCGGGATGGGGCAAGAGACCCAGTACTTC
>.|.|TRBV6-1|TRBJ2-7
CASRDRTYEQYF
TGTGCCAGCAGAGACCGTACCTACGAGCAGTACTTC
>.|TRBD1|TRBV6-1|TRBJ2-7
CASRQDRAYEQYF
TGTGCCAGCAGGCAGGACAGGGCTTACGAGCAGTACTTC
>.|.|TRBV29-1|TRBJ2-5
CSVVAIIGETQYF
TGCAGCGTTGTCGCTATTATTGGGGAGACCCAGTACTTC
>.|.|TRBV2|TRBJ2-1
CASRGGGGSYNEQFF
TGTGCCAGCAGGGGGGGCGGAGGCTCCTACAATGAGCAGTTCTTC
>.|TRBD2|TRBV14|TRBJ2-7
CASSQEGTILAGHPYEQYF
TGTGCCAGCAGCCAAGAAGGGACAATTCTAGCGGGTCACCCTTACGAGCAGTACTTC
>.|.|TRBV19|TRBJ2-5
CASSNRVRETQYF
TGTGCCAGTAGTAACAGGGTCCGGGAGACCCAGTACTTC
>once|.|TRBV18|TRBJ1-4
CASSPGREAEKLFF
TGTGCCAGCTCACCGGGGAGGGAGGCTGAAAAACTGTTTTTT
>.|.|TRBV7-9|TRBJ2-2
CASSPQGAGELFF
TGTGCCAGCAGCCCACAGGGCGCCGGGGAGCTGTTTTTT
>.|TRBD1|TRBV28|TRBJ1-2
CASSSPGQGFGYTF
TGTGCCAGCAGTTCCCCGGGACAGGGATTTGGCTACACCTTC
>.|.|TRBV5-4|TRBJ2-1
CASALGQGPYNEQFF
TGTGCCAGTGCCCTGGGGCAGGGACCTTACAATGAGCAGTTCTTC
>once|TRBD2|TRBV7-8|TRBJ2-2
CASSSRGGRAGGELFF
TGTGCCAGCAGCTCAAGAGGTGGGAGGGCCGGCGGGGAGCTGTTTTTT
>.|TRBD1|TRBV5-1|TRBJ1-2
CASSLVETGEFNGYTF
TGCGCCAGCAGCTTGGTAGAGACAGGGGAATTCAATGGCTACACCTTC
>.|.|TRBV7-9|TRBJ2-3
CASSLGDRSSTDTQYF
TGTGCCAGCAGCTTAGGTGATCGCTCCAGCACAGATACGCAGTATTTT
>few|.|TRBV6-5|TRBJ1-5
CASSYTNQPQHF
TGTGCCAGCAGTTACACCAATCAGCCCCAGCATTTT
>.|TRBD1|TRBV28|TRBJ1-2
CASSFTGTGGDGYTF
TGTGCCAGCAGTTTTACCGGGACAGGGGGCGATGGCTACACCTTC
>.|TRBD1|TRBV5-1|TRBJ1-1
CASSLGGQVDTEAFF
TGCGCCAGCAGCTTGGGTGGACAGGTCGACACTGAAGCTTTCTTT
>.|.|TRBV7-6|TRBJ2-3
CASSPVADTQYF
TGTGCCAGCAGCCCAGTTGCAGATACGCAGTATTTT
>.|.|TRBV28|TRBJ2-2
CASSLGGDGGELFF
TGTGCCAGCAGTTTAGGAGGGGACGGCGGGGAGCTGTTTTTT
>.|TRBD2|TRBV11-2|TRBJ2-3
CASSLAGGPTDTQYF
TGTGCCAGCAGCTTAGCGGGAGGGCCGACAGATACGCAGTATTTT
>.|.|TRBV6-8|TRBJ1-5
CASYPQRTHQPQHF
TGTGCCAGCTACCCGCAAAGGACCCATCAGCCCCAGCATTTT
>.|TRBD2|TRBV6-1|TRBJ2-7
CAITIGSGGSYEQYF
TGTGCCATCACGATTGGGTCGGGGGGTTCTTACGAGCAGTACTTC
>once|TRBD1|TRBV5-1|TRBJ1-5
CASSLQGKQPQHF
TGCGCCAGCAGCTTACAGGGGAAACAGCCCCAGCATTTT
>.|TRBD1|TRBV5-1|TRBJ1-1
CASSPQGVATEAFF
TGCGCCAGCAGCCCCCAGGGGGTGGCCACTGAAGCTTTCTTT
>.|.|TRBV18|TRBJ1-1
CATRVGENTEAFF
TGTGCCACCAGAGTTGGGGAGAACACTGAAGCTTTCTTT
>.|TRBD2|TRBV7-9|TRBJ2-3
CASSMGLAGPGGLDTQYF
TGTGCCAGCAGCATGGGACTAGCGGGGCCTGGGGGTTTAGATACGCAGTATTTT
>.|TRBD2|TRBV4-2|TRBJ2-1
CASSPGTSGRSEQFF
TGTGCCAGCAGCCCGGGGACTAGCGGGCGCTCCGAGCAGTTCTTC
>.|TRBD1|TRBV7-2|TRBJ1-5
CASSFHRDSSNQPQHF
TGTGCCAGCAGCTTCCACCGGGACAGCTCGAATCAGCCCCAGCATTTT
>.|.|TRBV10-1|TRBJ1-5
CASSPATGAKQPQHF
TGCGCCAGCAGCCCAGCGACAGGAGCGAAACAGCCCCAGCATTTT
>.|TRBD1|TRBV2|TRBJ2-7
CASSEDRGNEQYF
TGTGCCAGCAGTGAAGACAGGGGGAACGAGCAGTACTTC
>.|.|TRBV10-2|TRBJ1-4
CASRVGTTIATNEKLFF
TGCGCCAGCAGAGTAGGGACAACCATTGCAACTAATGAAAAACTGTTTTTT
>.|.|TRBV9|TRBJ2-1
CASSRERYEQFF
TGTGCCAGCAGCAGGGAACGATATGAGCAGTTCTTC
>.|TRBD1|TRBV28|TRBJ2-2
CASRRTGSTGELFF
TGTGCCAGCAGGAGGACAGGGTCCACCGGGGAGCTGTTTTTT
>.|.|TRBV2|TRBJ1-5
CASSDRRSNQPQHF
TGTGCCAGCAGTGACAGGCGTTCTAATCAGCCCCAGCATTTT
>.|.|TRBV27|TRBJ1-6
CASRTLAGGSSYNSPLHF
TGTGCCAGCAGGACCCTAGCGGGGGGGAGCTCCTATAATTCACCCCTCCACTTT
>.|.|TRBV28|TRBJ1-5
CASSEARLRPQHF
TGTGCCAGCAGTGAGGCTAGGCTTCGCCCCCAGCATTTT
>.|.|TRBV28|TRBJ2-7
CASSFPTLATYEQYF
TGTGCCAGCAGTTTCCCCACCCTAGCAACCTACGAGCAGTACTTC
>.|.|TRBV7-2|TRBJ2-3
CASSQRLRGTDTQYF
TGTGCCAGCAGCCAACGGCTCCGGGGCACAGATACGCAGTATTTT
>.|.|TRBV7-9|TRBJ1-1
CASDGESFF
TGTGCCAGCGATGGGGAATCTTTCTTT
>.|.|TRBV27|TRBJ1-2
CASSLSSGLGYTF
TGTGCCAGCAGTTTATCCTCAGGGTTGGGCTACACCTTC
>.|.|TRBV5-1|TRBJ2-5
CASSLVVGSQTQYF
TGCGCCAGCAGCTTGGTCGTGGGGTCGCAGACCCAGTACTTC
>.|.|TRBV4-3|TRBJ2-7
CASSQDVVGGVYEQYF
TGCGCCAGCAGCCAAGACGTGGTTGGAGGAGTCTACGAGCAGTACTTC
>.|.|TRBV7-8|TRBJ2-2
CASTKGQNTGELFF
TGTGCCAGCACGAAAGGGCAAAACACCGGGGAGCTGTTTTTT
>.|TRBD2|TRBV6-1|TRBJ2-1
CASSAGVAGVSYNEQFF
TGTGCCAGCAGTGCCGGGGTGGCGGGAGTATCCTACAATGAGCAGTTCTTC
>.|.|TRBV6-4|TRBJ2-1
CASSVKAVLRNEQFF
TGTGCCAGCAGTGTGAAAGCGGTCCTTCGCAATGAGCAGTTCTTC
>.|.|TRBV5-1|TRBJ2-1
CASSPNLQGPKFF
TGCGCCAGCAGCCCAAACCTACAGGGACCTAAGTTCTTC
>.|TRBD2|TRBV10-2|TRBJ2-7
CASSRPGLAGGFRTYEQYF
TGCGCCAGCAGCCGCCCAGGGCTAGCGGGAGGGTTTCGAACCTACGAGCAGTACTTC
>.|TRBD1|TRBV19|TRBJ1-2
CATQTGGQGDLYGYTF
TGTGCCACTCAAACAGGCGGACAGGGAGACCTCTATGGCTACACCTTC
>.|.|TRBV18|TRBJ2-5
CASSPPGAETQYF
TGTGCCAGCTCACCACCGGGGGCTGAGACCCAGTACTTC
>.|.|TRBV7-7|TRBJ2-3
CASSLAGVTDTQYF
TGTGCCAGCAGCTTAGCAGGGGTCACAGATACGCAGTATTTT
>.|.|TRBV28|TRBJ1-1
CASRVADLGTEAFF
TGTGCCAGCAGGGTCGCCGATTTGGGCACTGAAGCTTTCTTT
>.|TRBD1|TRBV13|TRBJ2-1
CASSSRPGTGGNEQFF
TGTGCCAGCAGCTCCAGACCCGGGACAGGGGGCAATGAGCAGTTCTTC
>.|.|TRBV5-1|TRBJ2-3
CASSPGGRRTDTQYF
TGCGCCAGCAGCCCTGGGGGCAGGCGCACAGATACGCAGTATTTT
>.|TRBD2|TRBV28|TRBJ2-5
CASSRLAGGETQYF
TGTGCCAGCAGCAGACTAGCGGGAGGAGAGACCCAGTACTTC
>.|.|TRBV5-1|TRBJ1-2
CASSLGPVYGYTF
TGCGCCAGCAGCTTGGGTCCGGTCTATGGCTACACCTTC
>.|.|TRBV6-5|TRBJ2-1
CASSPGGTYNEQFF
TGTGCCAGCAGTCCTGGAGGTACATACAATGAGCAGTTCTTC
>.|TRBD1|TRBV5-1|TRBJ1-2
CASDFAGGSGYTF
TGCGCCAGCGACTTTGCAGGGGGTAGTGGCTACACCTTC
>.|.|TRBV6-5|TRBJ1-1
CASSYEAGVNTEAFF
TGTGCCAGCAGTTACGAGGCAGGGGTGAACACTGAAGCTTTCTTT
>.|.|TRBV28|TRBJ2-7
CASSLPLGLTYEQYF
TGTGCCAGCAGTTTACCCCTGGGCCTTACCTACGAGCAGTACTTC